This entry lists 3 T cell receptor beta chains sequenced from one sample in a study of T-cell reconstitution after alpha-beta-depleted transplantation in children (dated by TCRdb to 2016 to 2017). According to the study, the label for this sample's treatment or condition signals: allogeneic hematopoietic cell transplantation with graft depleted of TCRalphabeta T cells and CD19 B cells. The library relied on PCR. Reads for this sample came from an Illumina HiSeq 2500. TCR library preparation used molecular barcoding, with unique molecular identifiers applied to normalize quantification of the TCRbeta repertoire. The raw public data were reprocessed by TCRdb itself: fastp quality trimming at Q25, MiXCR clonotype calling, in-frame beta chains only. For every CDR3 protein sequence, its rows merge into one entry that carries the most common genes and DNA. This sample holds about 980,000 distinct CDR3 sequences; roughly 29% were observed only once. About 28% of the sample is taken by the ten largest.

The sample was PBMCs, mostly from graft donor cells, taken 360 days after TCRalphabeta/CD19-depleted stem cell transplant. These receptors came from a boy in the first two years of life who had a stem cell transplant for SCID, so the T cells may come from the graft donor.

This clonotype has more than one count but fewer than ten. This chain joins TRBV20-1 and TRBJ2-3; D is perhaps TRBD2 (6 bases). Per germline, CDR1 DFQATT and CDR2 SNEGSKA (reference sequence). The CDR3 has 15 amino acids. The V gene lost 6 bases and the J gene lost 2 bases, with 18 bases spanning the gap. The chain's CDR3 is CSALRDSSNTDTQYF. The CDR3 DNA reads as TGCAGTGCCCTTCGGGACTCAAGTAACACAGATACGCAGTATTTT.

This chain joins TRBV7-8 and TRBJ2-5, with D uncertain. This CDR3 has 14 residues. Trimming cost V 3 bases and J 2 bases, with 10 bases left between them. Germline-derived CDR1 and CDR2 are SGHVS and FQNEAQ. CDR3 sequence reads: CASSFLPPQETQYF. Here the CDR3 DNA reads TGTGCCAGCAGCTTCCTACCCCCTCAAGAGACCCAGTACTTC.

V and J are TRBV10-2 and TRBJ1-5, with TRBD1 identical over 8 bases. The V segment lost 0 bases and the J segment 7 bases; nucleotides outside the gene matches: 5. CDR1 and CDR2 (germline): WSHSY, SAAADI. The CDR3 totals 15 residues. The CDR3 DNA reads TGCGCCAGCAGTGAGTCCCACAGGGGGGCACAGCCCCAGCATTTT. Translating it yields CASSESHRGAQPQHF.